The entry below describes one TCR beta chain. Participants had chemo-refractory metastatic non-small-cell lung cancer and were treated with focal radiation plus ipilimumab CTLA-4 blockade. The method was immunoSEQ multiplex PCR; TCRdb's version includes in-frame clones alone and lacks a portion of them. This sample carries tens of thousands of clones, 84% of them seen once, and the ten largest clones take around 4.9%. The data stem from a study of radiotherapy plus CTLA-4 blockade in lung cancer. Overall study context: Objective responses were seen in 18% of patients, disease control in more than 30%.

Germline CDR1 is SGHTA and CDR2 is FQGNSA. V lost 1 base and J 10 bases, leaving 14 bases between the germline ends. CDR3 size: 14 residues. J is TRBJ2-1 and V is TRBV7-2, with unresolved D. Here the sequenced sample was peripheral blood, taken from a patient treated with radiotherapy plus ipilimumab. This sequence originates from a human donor with non-small cell lung cancer whose response to radiotherapy plus ipilimumab could not be evaluated. CDR3 amino acids: CASSLGTGSKEQFF. As DNA, the CDR3 is TGTGCCAGCAGCTTAGGAACCGGTTCTAAAGAGCAGTTCTTC.